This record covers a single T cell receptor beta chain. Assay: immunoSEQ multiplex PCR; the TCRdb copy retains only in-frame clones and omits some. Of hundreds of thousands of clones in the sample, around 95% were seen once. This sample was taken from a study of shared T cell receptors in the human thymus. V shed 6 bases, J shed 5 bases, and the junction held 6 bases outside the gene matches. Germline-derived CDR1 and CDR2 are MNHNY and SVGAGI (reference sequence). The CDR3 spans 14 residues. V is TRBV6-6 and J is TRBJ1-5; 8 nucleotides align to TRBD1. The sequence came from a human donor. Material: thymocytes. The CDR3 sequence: CASSRTGLDQPQHF. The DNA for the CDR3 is TGTGCCAGCAGCCGGACAGGGCTAGATCAGCCCCAGCATTTT.